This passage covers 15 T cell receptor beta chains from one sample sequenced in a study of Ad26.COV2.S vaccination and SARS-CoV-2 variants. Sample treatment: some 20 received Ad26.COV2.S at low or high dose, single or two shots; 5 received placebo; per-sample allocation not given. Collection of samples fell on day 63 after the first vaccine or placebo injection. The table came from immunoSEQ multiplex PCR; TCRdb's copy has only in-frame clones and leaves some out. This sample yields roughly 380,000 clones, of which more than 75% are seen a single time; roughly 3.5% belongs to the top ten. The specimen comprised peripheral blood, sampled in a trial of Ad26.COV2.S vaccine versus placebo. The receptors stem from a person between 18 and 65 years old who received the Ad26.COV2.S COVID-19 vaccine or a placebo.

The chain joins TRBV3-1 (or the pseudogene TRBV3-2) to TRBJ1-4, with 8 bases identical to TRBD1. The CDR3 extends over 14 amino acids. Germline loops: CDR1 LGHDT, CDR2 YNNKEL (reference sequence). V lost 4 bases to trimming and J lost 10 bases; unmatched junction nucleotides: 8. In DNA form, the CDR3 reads TGTGCCAGCAGCCGCCGGGACAGGTTCGGAAAACTGTTTTTT. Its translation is CASSRRDRFGKLFF.

The CDR3 region is CASSLDGPAPEQYF. The CDR3 coding sequence is TGTGCCAGCAGCTTAGACGGGCCTGCCCCCGAGCAGTACTTC. V and J are TRBV7-9 and TRBJ2-7, with D uncertain. Germline V lookup: CDR1 SEHNR, CDR2 FQNEAQ (reference sequence). Trimming took 1 base from V and 6 from J, leaving 13 bases between them. This CDR3 is 14 amino acids long.

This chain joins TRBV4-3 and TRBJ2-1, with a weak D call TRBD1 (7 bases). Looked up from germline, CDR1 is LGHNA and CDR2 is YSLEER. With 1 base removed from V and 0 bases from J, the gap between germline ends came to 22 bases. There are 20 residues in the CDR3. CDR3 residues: CASSQGSRQGGWSSYNEQFF. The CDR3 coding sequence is TGCGCCAGCAGCCAAGGGAGTCGGCAGGGGGGATGGAGCTCCTACAATGAGCAGTTCTTC.

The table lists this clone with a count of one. DNA for the CDR3: TGTGCCAGTAGTATCCCCGGGGATTACCAAGAGACCCAGTACTTC. Protein product: CASSIPGDYQETQYF. The rearrangement uses TRBV19 and TRBJ2-5; TRBD2 might be the D (5 bases). This CDR3 has 15 residues. Looked up from germline, CDR1 is LNHDA and CDR2 is SQIVND (reference sequence). The V gene lost 3 bases and the J gene lost 0 bases, with 11 bases spanning the gap.

CDR3 region: CASSSGTSGRVTDTQYF. In DNA form, the CDR3 reads TGTGCCAGCAGTTCCGGGACTAGCGGGAGGGTTACAGATACGCAGTATTTT. This sequence joins TRBV28 and TRBJ2-3; 16 bases are shared with TRBD2. The CDR3 has 17 residues. The germline gives CDR1 MDHEN, CDR2 SYDVKM. The trim removed 4 bases at V and 3 bases at J, leaving 4 bases unmatched.

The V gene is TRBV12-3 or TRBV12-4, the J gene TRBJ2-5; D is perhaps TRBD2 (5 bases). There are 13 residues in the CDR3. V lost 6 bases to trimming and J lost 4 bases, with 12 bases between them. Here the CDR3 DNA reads TGTGCCAGCAGGACCCCAGAGGGAGAGACCCAGTACTTC. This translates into CASRTPEGETQYF.

For the CDR3, the DNA is TGTGCCAGCACCAGGCCGGGACAGGCCTACGAGCAGTACTTC. Protein: CASTRPGQAYEQYF. This chain joins TRBV27 and TRBJ2-7; 8 nucleotides match TRBD1. V dropped 7 bases and J dropped 2; count of bases not matched to a gene: 7. This CDR3 is 14 amino acids long. From germline, CDR1 is MNHEY and CDR2 SMNVEV (reference sequence).

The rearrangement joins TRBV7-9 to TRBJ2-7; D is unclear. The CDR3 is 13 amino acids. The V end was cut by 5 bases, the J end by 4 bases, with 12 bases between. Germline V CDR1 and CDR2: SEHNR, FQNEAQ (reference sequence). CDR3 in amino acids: CASSPPSTYEQYF. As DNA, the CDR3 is TGTGCCAGCAGCCCGCCTAGTACTTACGAGCAGTACTTC.

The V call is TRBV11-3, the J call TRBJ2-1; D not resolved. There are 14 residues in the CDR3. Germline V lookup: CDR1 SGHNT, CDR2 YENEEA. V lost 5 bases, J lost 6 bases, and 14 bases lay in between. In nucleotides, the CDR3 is TGTGCCAGCAGCCCCACCGTCAGCCGCAATGAGCAGTTCTTC. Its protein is CASSPTVSRNEQFF. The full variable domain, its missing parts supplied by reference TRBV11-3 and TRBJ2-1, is EAGVVQSPRYKIIEKKQPVAFWCNPISGHNTLYWYLQNLGQGPELLIRYENEEAVDDSQLPKDRFSAERLKGVDSTLKIQPAELGDSAVYLCASSPTVSRNEQFFGPGTRLTVL.

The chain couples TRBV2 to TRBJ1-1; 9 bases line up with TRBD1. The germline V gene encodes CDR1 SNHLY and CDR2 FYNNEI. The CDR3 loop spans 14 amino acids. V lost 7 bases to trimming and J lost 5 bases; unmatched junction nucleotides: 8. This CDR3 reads CASIVDRGGTEAFF. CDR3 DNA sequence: TGTGCCAGCATCGTGGACAGGGGAGGAACTGAAGCTTTCTTT.

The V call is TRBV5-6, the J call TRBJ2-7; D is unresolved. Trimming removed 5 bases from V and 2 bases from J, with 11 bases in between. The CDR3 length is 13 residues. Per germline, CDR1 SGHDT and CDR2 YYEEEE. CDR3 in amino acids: CASSYPGPYEQYF. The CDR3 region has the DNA TGTGCCAGCAGTTATCCAGGACCCTACGAGCAGTACTTC.

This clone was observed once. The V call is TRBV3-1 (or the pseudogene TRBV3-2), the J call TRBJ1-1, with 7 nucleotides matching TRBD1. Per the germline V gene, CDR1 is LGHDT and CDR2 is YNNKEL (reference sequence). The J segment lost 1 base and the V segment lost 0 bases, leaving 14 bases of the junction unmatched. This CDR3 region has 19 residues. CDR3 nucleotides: TGTGCCAGCAGCCAAGATCCCAGGGCCCGGGACAGTGGGAACACTGAAGCTTTCTTT. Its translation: CASSQDPRARDSGNTEAFF.

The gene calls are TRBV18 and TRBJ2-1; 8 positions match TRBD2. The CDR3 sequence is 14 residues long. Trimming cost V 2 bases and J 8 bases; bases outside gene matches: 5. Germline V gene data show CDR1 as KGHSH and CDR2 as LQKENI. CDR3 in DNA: TGTGCCAGCTCACCAACGGGAGGGGTGGATGAGCAGTTCTTC. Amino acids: CASSPTGGVDEQFF.

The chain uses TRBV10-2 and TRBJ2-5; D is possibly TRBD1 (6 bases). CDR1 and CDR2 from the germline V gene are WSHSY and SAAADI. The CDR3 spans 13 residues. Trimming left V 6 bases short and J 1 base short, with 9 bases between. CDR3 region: CASRLGGQETQYF. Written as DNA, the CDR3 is TGCGCCAGCAGATTAGGGGGCCAAGAGACCCAGTACTTC.

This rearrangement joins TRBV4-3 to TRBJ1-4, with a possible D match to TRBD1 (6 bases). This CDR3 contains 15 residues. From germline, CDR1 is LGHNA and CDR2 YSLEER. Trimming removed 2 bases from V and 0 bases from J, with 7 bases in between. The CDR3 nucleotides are TGCGCCAGCAGCCAAAACAGGGCAACTAATGAAAAACTGTTTTTT. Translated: CASSQNRATNEKLFF.